This T cell receptor beta chain was profiled in a study of T cells in Graves' hyperthyroidism and ophthalmopathy. Whole-study context: Initial diagnosis, before any treatment, was when peripheral blood was collected. Study findings and constraints: Blood held most thyroid clonotypes expanded above 0.001 frequency.

The PBMCs were sourced from fresh peripheral blood (10 ml). TCR beta CDR3 sequences were amplified from RNA transcripts. The HTBI set primed first-round TCR CDR3 RT-PCR. TCRdb re-called the multiplex PCR reads with MiXCR, one entry per CDR3 protein. The profile shows around 700,000 distinct CDR3 sequences, approximately 19% of them singletons. In regard to this clonotype: What it recognizes is unknown.

Sequencing input: blood. This clonotype originated in a woman aged 45-65 years with Graves' hyperthyroidism that later progressed to Graves' ophthalmopathy.

The CDR3 coding sequence is TGTGCCAGTAGTATAGACCGGTCTTCAGGGTATGATCAGCCCCAGCATTTT. Its protein is CASSIDRSSGYDQPQHF. The rearrangement uses TRBV19 and TRBJ1-5, with TRBD1 as a possible D gene (5 bases). The V and J ends lost 0 bases and 5 bases respectively, with 17 bases between them. Germline V gene sequence: CDR1 LNHDA, CDR2 SQIVND (reference sequence). The CDR3 spans 17 residues.